These T cell receptor beta chains were read from a single sample in a study of cytomegalovirus exposure and HLA in healthy donors. TCRdb's copy holds only in-frame clones and misses some; the assay was immunoSEQ multiplex PCR. The sample yields tens of thousands of clones, of which the top ten take up 0.58%. The sequenced sample was PBMCs. Every receptor here comes from a man aged 45-60 years in good health and CMV-seronegative. Both conserved end residues are part of each CDR3. A D gene is named only where the DNA matches it firmly.

j_call,v_call,cdr3_length,d_call,cdr3_nt,cdr3_aa
TRBJ1-5,TRBV27,15,NA,TGTGCCAGCAGTTTATATTCAGGCTACAATCAGCCCCAGCATTTT,CASSLYSGYNQPQHF
TRBJ1-5,TRBV30,13,NA,TGTGCCTGGAGTGCCAGGAGGGATCAGCCCCAGCATTTT,CAWSARRDQPQHF
TRBJ2-3,TRBV7-9,14,NA,TGTGCCAGCAGCGAACGGGTGCACGCAGATACGCAGTATTTT,CASSERVHADTQYF
TRBJ2-2,TRBV7-6,13,NA,TGTGCCAGCAGCTTAGGTGAGGCCCCGGAGCTGTTTTTT,CASSLGEAPELFF
TRBJ2-1,TRBV9,14,NA,TGTGCCAGCAGCGTAGTTCCTCAGGGCAATGAGCAGTTCTTC,CASSVVPQGNEQFF
TRBJ1-5,TRBV6-6,16,NA,TGTGCCAGCAGACCAACTTGGACGGGAGGATCTCAGCCCCAGCATTTT,CASRPTWTGGSQPQHF
TRBJ1-6,TRBV28,14,NA,TGTGCCAGCAAACAGCCTGACTATAATTCACCCCTCCACTTT,CASKQPDYNSPLHF
TRBJ2-1,TRBV6-5,15,TRBD2,TGTGCCAGCAGTTTAGCGGGGGTTCCGGCTAGTGAGCAGTTCTTC,CASSLAGVPASEQFF
TRBJ1-2,TRBV4-2,16,TRBD1,TGTGCCAGCAGCCAAGATGGGGACAGGGGTTCCTATGGCTACACCTTC,CASSQDGDRGSYGYTF
TRBJ2-3,TRBV10-2,14,NA,TGCGCCAGCAGTGATCTAGCTCTCACAGATACGCAGTATTTT,CASSDLALTDTQYF
TRBJ1-1,TRBV25-1,12,NA,TGTGCCAGCAGTCCCACAGGTCACGAAGCTTTCTTT,CASSPTGHEAFF
TRBJ2-2,TRBV7-2,14,TRBD2,TGTGCCAGCAGCTTGACTAGCGGCACCGGGGAGCTGTTTTTT,CASSLTSGTGELFF
TRBJ1-2,TRBV5-4,16,NA,TGTGCCAGCAGCCCAACCCCCGCGGAGGGTAGCTATGGCTACACCTTC,CASSPTPAEGSYGYTF
TRBJ1-2,TRBV5-1,14,NA,TGCGCCAGCAGCTTGGCCCCGGGGGACTATGGCTACACCTTC,CASSLAPGDYGYTF
TRBJ1-1,TRBV6-1,12,NA,TGTGCCAGCAGTGAAGGGGGCCCGGAAGCTTTCTTT,CASSEGGPEAFF
TRBJ1-1,TRBV9,18,TRBD1,TGTGCCAGCGACAAAAAAACCACGACAGGGTGGTTCGACACTGAAGCTTTCTTT,CASDKKTTTGWFDTEAFF
TRBJ2-7,TRBV7-6,15,NA,TGTGCCAGCAGTCCTGGACTGGGTTTGTCGAACGAGCAGTACTTC,CASSPGLGLSNEQYF
TRBJ1-2,TRBV14,13,NA,TGTGCCAGCGCGGTTGCGGGGAGCTATGGCTACACCTTC,CASAVAGSYGYTF
TRBJ1-1,TRBV5-6,16,NA,TGTGCCAGCAGCTTTGGAGCTAGGACAGTGAACACTGAAGCTTTCTTT,CASSFGARTVNTEAFF
TRBJ2-1,TRBV7-3,14,TRBD1,TGTGCCAGCAGCTTAGGACAGGGGATAAATGAGCAGTTCTTC,CASSLGQGINEQFF
TRBJ2-5,TRBV7-2,17,TRBD2,TGTGCCAGCAGCTTAGCCCGGCTAGCGGGGGGTAAAGAGACCCAGTACTTC,CASSLARLAGGKETQYF
TRBJ1-1,TRBV18,14,NA,TGTGCCAGCTCACCACTGACAGGCGGCACTGAAGCTTTCTTT,CASSPLTGGTEAFF
TRBJ1-1,TRBV6-5,15,TRBD1,TGTGCCAGCAGTTACAGAGACAGGGGGCGGACTGAAGCTTTCTTT,CASSYRDRGRTEAFF
TRBJ1-1,TRBV10-3,13,NA,TGTGCCATCAGTGAACAGCAGAACACTGAAGCTTTCTTT,CAISEQQNTEAFF
TRBJ1-2,TRBV19,14,NA,TGTGCCAGTAGTATATACACGGGAAACTATGGCTACACCTTC,CASSIYTGNYGYTF
TRBJ2-5,TRBV4-3,16,TRBD1,TGCGCCAGCAGCCAAGGACCGGGACAGGGCCAAGAGACCCAGTACTTC,CASSQGPGQGQETQYF
TRBJ1-5,TRBV18,13,NA,TGTGCCAGCTCAATGGGCAGCAGTCAGCCCCAGCATTTT,CASSMGSSQPQHF
TRBJ1-2,TRBV5-4,15,TRBD1,TGTGCCAGCTTGAAGCGGGACAGGGGGCATGATGGCTACACCTTC,CASLKRDRGHDGYTF
TRBJ1-2,TRBV6-6,14,NA,TGTGCCAGCAGTTACTCAACTGGAGGGTATGGCTACACCTTC,CASSYSTGGYGYTF
TRBJ2-7,TRBV7-2,16,TRBD2,TGTGCCAGCAGCTTAGCTAGCGGGGTGCGGTCCTACGAGCAGTACTTC,CASSLASGVRSYEQYF
TRBJ1-1,TRBV2,13,TRBD1,TGTGCCAGCTTGAGACAGGGGAAAACTGAAGCTTTCTTT,CASLRQGKTEAFF
TRBJ2-7,TRBV25-1,11,NA,TGTGCCAGCAGTGTGCTAGCACCCCCGTACTTC,CASSVLAPPYF
TRBJ2-3,TRBV19,15,NA,TGTGCCAGTAGTATGTGGGGGGAAGGCACAGATACGCAGTATTTT,CASSMWGEGTDTQYF
TRBJ1-1,TRBV7-8,13,NA,TGTGCCAGCAGCCGACAGGAAGGGACTGAAGCTTTCTTT,CASSRQEGTEAFF
TRBJ1-6,TRBV6-5,15,NA,TGTGCCAGCAGTTTAGGGGTAGTGGAAGGTTCACCCCTCCACTTT,CASSLGVVEGSPLHF
TRBJ1-5,TRBV28,16,NA,TGTGCCAGCAGTTTATCCCGCAGGGGTCGCAATCAGCCCCAGCATTTT,CASSLSRRGRNQPQHF
TRBJ1-1,TRBV5-4,14,TRBD1,TGTGCCAGCAGGGAATGGACAGGGAACACTGAAGCTTTCTTT,CASREWTGNTEAFF
TRBJ2-7,TRBV27,14,TRBD1,TGTGCCAGCAGCAAAGCGACAGGGACCTACGAGCAGTACTTC,CASSKATGTYEQYF
TRBJ1-3,TRBV6-1,14,NA,TGTGCCAGCAGTGGATACAGATCTGGAAACACCATATATTTT,CASSGYRSGNTIYF
TRBJ1-4,TRBV15,18,TRBD1,TGTGCCACCAGCAGGGAAAAAACAGGGGGCCCTGCTAATGAAAAACTGTTTTTT,CATSREKTGGPANEKLFF